These 26 T cell receptor beta chains came from one sample sequenced in a study of T cell repertoires in cytomegalovirus infection. TCRdb fed the reads into MiXCR, producing one record per CDR3 protein. The sample lists around 740,000 distinct CDR3 sequences; less than 40% were seen once. The sample was PBMCs. These TCRs come from a human donor in good health (CMV status not recorded). Some clones in this sample may be carry-over from other donors' samples.

Many counts were recorded for this clonotype. V gene TRBV12-3 or TRBV12-4 combines with J gene TRBJ2-5; D call uncertain. V lost 6 bases to trimming and J lost 4 bases, with 15 bases between them. This CDR3 is built from 14 residues. Written as DNA, the CDR3 is TGTGCCAGCAGCTTCGTAAGGTTGTTAGAGACCCAGTACTTC. Its translation: CASSFVRLLETQYF.

The J gene is TRBJ2-1, the V gene TRBV7-6, with D maybe TRBD1 (6 bases). The CDR3 contains 14 residues. CDR1 SGHVS and CDR2 FNYEAQ come from the germline V gene. V lost 2 bases and J 5 bases, leaving 10 bases between the germline ends. The DNA for the CDR3 is TGTGCCAGCAGCTTACGGCACAGGGACAATGAGCAGTTCTTC. Its protein is CASSLRHRDNEQFF. Full variable domain (missing parts from reference TRBV7-6 and TRBJ2-1): GAGVSQSPRYKVTKRGQDVALRCDPISGHVSLYWYRQALGQGPEFLTYFNYEAQQDKSGLPNDRFSAERPEGSISTLTIQRTEQRDSAMYRCASSLRHRDNEQFFGPGTRLTVL.

V is TRBV10-3 and J is TRBJ1-4, with D maybe TRBD1 (6 bases). Per germline, CDR1 ENHRY and CDR2 SYGVKD. This CDR3 region has 17 residues. Trimming took 3 bases from V and 2 from J, leaving 16 bases between them. The CDR3 nucleotides read TGTGCCATCAGTGACGAGGGGGTTGAGGCGACTAATGAAAAACTGTTTTTT. This gives the protein CAISDEGVEATNEKLFF.

This clonotype appeared a few times. CDR3 in amino acids: CASRPTGYQQYF. The CDR3 region has the DNA TGTGCCAGCAGACCGACAGGGTACCAGCAGTACTTC. The chain has TRBV6-6 and TRBJ2-7; 7 bases are shared with TRBD1. V was pared by 6 bases and J by 8 bases, with 7 bases of the junction left unmatched. Germline V gene data show CDR1 as MNHNY and CDR2 as SVGAGI (reference sequence). The CDR3 is made up of 12 amino acids.

Details on this clonotype: A read error is likely, as this CDR3 ends without the conserved phenylalanine or tryptophan. No DNA is shown, since the ends of the CDR3 on it are uncertain; the CDR3 is the one TCRdb lists. The rearrangement links TRBV7-2 to TRBJ2-1. Germline assignment: CDR1 SGHTA and CDR2 FQGNSA. Both ends counted, the CDR3 spans 13 residues. CDR3 loop: CASSSEIYNEQLL.

The genes are TRBV7-8 and TRBJ2-5; D is uncertain. V was shortened by 2 bases and J by 5 bases, with 15 bases between the two germline ends. CDR3 length equals 15 residues. CDR1 and CDR2 (germline): SGHVS, FQNEAQ. This CDR3 is CASSLRGPLRETQYF. DNA for the CDR3: TGTGCCAGCAGCTTACGAGGACCGTTACGGGAGACCCAGTACTTC.

This sequence joins TRBV20-1 and TRBJ2-2; perhaps TRBD1 as D (6 bases). With 2 bases removed from V and 5 bases from J, the gap between germline ends came to 12 bases. Germline V lookup: CDR1 DFQATT, CDR2 SNEGSKA (reference sequence). The CDR3 has 14 residues. DNA for the CDR3: TGCAGTGCTAGAACGACCAGGGGAACCGGGGAGCTGTTTTTT. Translated, it gives CSARTTRGTGELFF.

V usage is TRBV19 and J usage is TRBJ1-6; TRBD1 agrees at 9 bases. There are 15 residues in the CDR3. After removal of 5 bases from V and 8 bases from J, the junction contained 7 bases not matched to a gene. Germline assignment: CDR1 LNHDA and CDR2 SQIVND (reference sequence). The CDR3: CASSSTGTGYSPLHF. The CDR3 DNA reads as TGTGCCAGTAGTTCTACCGGGACAGGGTATTCACCCCTCCACTTT.

The chain combines TRBV29-1 with TRBJ2-3, with D hard to call. This CDR3 spans 11 amino acids. With 5 bases removed from V and 4 bases from J, the gap between germline ends came to 7 bases. CDR1 and CDR2 (germline): SQVTM, ANQGSEA. The CDR3 region is CSVPSADTQYF. CDR3 DNA: TGCAGCGTTCCCTCCGCAGATACGCAGTATTTT.

This chain uses TRBV20-1 with TRBJ2-3; a possible D gene is TRBD2 (5 bases). The CDR3 length is 13 residues. CDR1 is DFQATT and CDR2 is SNEGSKA in the germline V gene (reference sequence). The V end was cut by 5 bases, the J end by 0 bases, with 9 bases between. CDR3 DNA sequence: TGCAGTGCTGGAAAGCGGAGCACAGATACGCAGTATTTT. Encoded protein: CSAGKRSTDTQYF.

This clonotype came up many times. The chain has TRBV7-6 and TRBJ2-7; TRBD1 or TRBD2 may be the D gene (5 bases each). Germline CDR1 and CDR2: SGHVS and FNYEAQ. The CDR3 totals 13 residues. V lost 3 bases and J lost 2, with 8 bases in between. The CDR3 spells CASSLGDPYEQYF. The CDR3 nucleotides are TGTGCCAGCAGCTTGGGGGACCCCTACGAGCAGTACTTC.

The chain couples TRBV23-1 to TRBJ2-6, with TRBD1 as a possible D gene (6 bases). TRBV23-1 is reported as an ORF; its role is uncertain. This CDR3 spans 18 amino acids. V was clipped by 0 bases and J by 0 bases, with 12 bases between them. CDR3 in amino acids: CASSQSGTNFSGANVLTF. CDR3 sequence (DNA): TGCGCCAGCAGTCAATCTGGGACAAACTTCTCTGGGGCCAACGTCCTGACTTTC.

The gene calls are TRBV20-1 and TRBJ1-4, with D perhaps TRBD1 (6 bases). Germline values: CDR1 DFQATT, CDR2 SNEGSKA (reference sequence). The V end was cut by 0 bases, the J end by 8 bases, with 13 bases between. This CDR3 contains 14 residues. In nucleotides, the CDR3 is TGCAGTGCTAGAGATGGGGCAGGGGACGAAAAACTGTTTTTT. Translation: CSARDGAGDEKLFF.

This clonotype was picked up many times. V usage is TRBV7-8 and J usage is TRBJ1-4, with 8 nucleotides matching TRBD1. The CDR3 spans 14 residues. Germline lookup yields CDR1 SGHVS and CDR2 FQNEAQ. Germline trimming cut 2 bases from V and 8 bases from J; bases unmatched to any gene: 4. The CDR3 bases are TGTGCCAGCAGCTTACAGGGGGCGGCGGAAAAACTGTTTTTT. Its protein is CASSLQGAAEKLFF.

V usage is TRBV4-1 and J usage is TRBJ2-7; perhaps TRBD1 as D (8 bases). CDR1 and CDR2 (germline): MGHRA, YSYEKL. CDR3 length equals 15 residues. Between the trimmed V and J ends, which lost 2 bases and 3 bases, there was a span of 14 bases. The CDR3 reads CASSQLQGGDYEQYF. In DNA form, the CDR3 reads TGCGCCAGCAGCCAACTACAGGGGGGGGACTACGAGCAGTACTTC.

This clonotype was observed a few times. This chain joins TRBV7-6 and TRBJ1-5; 8 bases are shared with TRBD1. With 5 bases clipped from V and 5 bases from J, the junction kept 8 bases outside the gene matches. The germline V gene has CDR1 SGHVS and CDR2 FNYEAQ. This CDR3 comprises 15 residues. The CDR3, as DNA: TGTGCCAGCAGCCCGGAGGACAGGGAGGATCAGCCCCAGCATTTT. This sequence encodes CASSPEDREDQPQHF. Full variable domain (rest looked up from reference TRBV7-6 and TRBJ1-5): GAGVSQSPRYKVTKRGQDVALRCDPISGHVSLYWYRQALGQGPEFLTYFNYEAQQDKSGLPNDRFSAERPEGSISTLTIQRTEQRDSAMYRCASSPEDREDQPQHFGDGTRLSIL.

The chain joins TRBV6-6 to TRBJ1-5, with TRBD1 identical over 7 bases. The CDR3 contains 15 residues. J lost 0 bases, V lost 5 bases, and 4 bases had no gene match. Germline loops: CDR1 MNHNY, CDR2 SVGAGI (reference sequence). CDR3 nucleotide sequence: TGTGCCAGCAGTGTCGGACAGGATAGCAATCAGCCCCAGCATTTT. Amino acids: CASSVGQDSNQPQHF.

V gene TRBV7-2 combines with J gene TRBJ2-5, with 8 bases matching TRBD2. The V gene end was trimmed by 2 bases and the J gene end by 5 bases; junction bases not matched to a gene: 10. From germline, CDR1 is SGHTA and CDR2 FQGNSA. The CDR3 spans 16 residues. Here the CDR3 reads CASSLNLAGGTETQYF. CDR3 bases: TGTGCCAGCAGCTTAAATCTGGCGGGAGGAACGGAGACCCAGTACTTC.

This clonotype is a singleton in its sample. The chain combines TRBV5-5 with TRBJ2-1, with D tentatively TRBD2 (6 bases). The length of the CDR3 is 15 residues. The germline gives CDR1 SGHKS, CDR2 YYEKEE (reference sequence). V was shortened by 0 bases and J by 4 bases, with 11 bases between the two germline ends. The CDR3 DNA is TGTGCCAGCAGCTTGGTGAGCGGGTGGTACAATGAGCAGTTCTTC. It specifies CASSLVSGWYNEQFF.

This clonotype appeared a few times. This chain uses TRBV25-1 with TRBJ1-1; D ambiguous. Germline CDR1 reads MGHDK; CDR2 reads SYGVNS. This CDR3 is built from 13 residues. The V end lost 3 bases, the J end lost 5 bases, and 10 bases lay between the germline ends. DNA of the CDR3: TGTGCCAGCAGTGATCCCCCCGGGACTGAAGCTTTCTTT. Translating it yields CASSDPPGTEAFF.

This clonotype came up many times. V usage is TRBV28 and J usage is TRBJ2-1, with TRBD2 as a possible D gene (7 bases). The CDR3 runs to 16 residues. The V end was cut by 8 bases, the J end by 3 bases, with 20 bases between. The germline V gene encodes CDR1 MDHEN and CDR2 SYDVKM. This CDR3 is CASLGGPGRGYNEQFF. The CDR3 DNA reads as TGTGCCAGCCTCGGGGGGCCAGGGAGGGGCTACAATGAGCAGTTCTTC.

The gene calls are TRBV28 and TRBJ2-1, with 11 bases aligning to TRBD2. The CDR3 length is 19 residues. Germline CDR1 and CDR2: MDHEN and SYDVKM. With V trimmed by 7 bases and J by 2 bases, 16 bases remained unmatched. In nucleotides, the CDR3 is TGTGCCAGCATCGGTCCCGGACCGAGACTAGCGGGAACCTACAATGAGCAGTTCTTC. Protein product: CASIGPGPRLAGTYNEQFF.

This chain links TRBV6-1 with TRBJ2-3; 8 bases agree with TRBD2. This CDR3 has 16 residues. CDR1 MNHNS and CDR2 SASEGT come from the germline V gene. V gave up 2 bases and J gave up 1 base; unmatched junction bases: 5. The CDR3 region is CASSELREGGTDTQYF. The CDR3 nucleotides read TGTGCCAGCAGTGAATTACGGGAGGGGGGCACAGATACGCAGTATTTT.

This clonotype was found a few times. The chain combines TRBV28 with TRBJ1-4, with D possibly matching TRBD1 (6 bases). The ends were cut back, 7 bases at V and 7 bases at J, with 16 bases in the middle. The CDR3 runs to 14 residues. Germline CDR1 and CDR2: MDHEN and SYDVKM. The CDR3 protein is CASTVEQGFEKLFF. The CDR3 DNA is TGTGCCAGCACCGTAGAACAGGGATTTGAAAAACTGTTTTTT. The full variable domain, with the rest looked up from reference TRBV28 and TRBJ1-4, is DVKVTQSSRYLVKRTGEKVFLECVQDMDHENMFWYRQDPGLGLRLIYFSYDVKMKEKGDIPEGYSVSREKKERFSLILESASTNQTSMYLCASTVEQGFEKLFFGSGTQLSVL.

V is TRBV28 and J is TRBJ2-1; 16 positions agree with TRBD2. CDR3 size: 17 residues. Per the germline V gene, CDR1 is MDHEN and CDR2 is SYDVKM. V trimming: 0 bases; J trimming: 8 bases; junction bases outside the gene matches: 4. The CDR3 DNA sequence: TGTGCCAGCAGTTTATGGGGGACTAGCGGGAGGGCCCATGAGCAGTTCTTC. Its translation: CASSLWGTSGRAHEQFF.

There are a few counts of this clonotype. This rearrangement joins TRBV10-3 to TRBJ2-7; 8 bases match TRBD1. This CDR3 comprises 15 residues. Germline V lookup: CDR1 ENHRY, CDR2 SYGVKD. J was trimmed by 2 bases and V by 7 bases; bases with no gene match: 10. The CDR3 loop reads CAITDPDRAAYEQYF. In DNA, the CDR3 is TGTGCCATCACCGACCCGGACAGGGCGGCCTACGAGCAGTACTTC.